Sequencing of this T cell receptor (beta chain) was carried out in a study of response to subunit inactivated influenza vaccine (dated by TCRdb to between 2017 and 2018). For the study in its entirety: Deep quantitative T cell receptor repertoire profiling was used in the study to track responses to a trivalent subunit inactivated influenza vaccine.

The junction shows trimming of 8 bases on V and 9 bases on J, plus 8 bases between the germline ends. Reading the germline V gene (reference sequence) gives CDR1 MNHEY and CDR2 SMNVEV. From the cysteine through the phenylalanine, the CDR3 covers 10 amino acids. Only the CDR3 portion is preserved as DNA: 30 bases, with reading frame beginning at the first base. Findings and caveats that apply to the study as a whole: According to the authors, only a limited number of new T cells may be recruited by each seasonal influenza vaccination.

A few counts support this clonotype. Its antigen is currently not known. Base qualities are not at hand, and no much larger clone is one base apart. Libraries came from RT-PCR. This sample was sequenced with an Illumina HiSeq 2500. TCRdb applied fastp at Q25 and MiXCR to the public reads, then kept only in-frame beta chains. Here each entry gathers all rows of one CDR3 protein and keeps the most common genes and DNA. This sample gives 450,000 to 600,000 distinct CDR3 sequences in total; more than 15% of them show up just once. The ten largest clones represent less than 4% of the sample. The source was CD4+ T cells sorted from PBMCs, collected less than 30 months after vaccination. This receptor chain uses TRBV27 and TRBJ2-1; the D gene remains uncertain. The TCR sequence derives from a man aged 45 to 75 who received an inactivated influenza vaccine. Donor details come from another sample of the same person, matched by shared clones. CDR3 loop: CASGYSEQFF. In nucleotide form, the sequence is TGTGCCAGCGGATATAGTGAGCAGTTCTTC.